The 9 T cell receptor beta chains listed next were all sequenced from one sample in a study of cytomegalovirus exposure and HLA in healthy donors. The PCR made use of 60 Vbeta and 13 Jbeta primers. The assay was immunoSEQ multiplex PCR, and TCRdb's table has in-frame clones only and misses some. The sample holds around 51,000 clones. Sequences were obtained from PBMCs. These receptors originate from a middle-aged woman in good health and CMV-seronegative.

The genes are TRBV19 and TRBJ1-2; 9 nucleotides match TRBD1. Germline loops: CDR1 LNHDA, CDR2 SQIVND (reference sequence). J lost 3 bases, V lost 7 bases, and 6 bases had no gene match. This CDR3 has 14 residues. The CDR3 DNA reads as TGTGCCAGTACCCCGGGACAGGGTGACTATGGCTACACCTTC. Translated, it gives CASTPGQGDYGYTF.

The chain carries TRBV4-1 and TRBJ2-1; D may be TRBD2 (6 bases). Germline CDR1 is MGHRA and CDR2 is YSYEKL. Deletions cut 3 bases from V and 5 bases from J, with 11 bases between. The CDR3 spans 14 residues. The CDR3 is CASSQSSAHNEQFF. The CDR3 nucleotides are TGCGCCAGCAGCCAGTCTAGCGCCCACAATGAGCAGTTCTTC.

The CDR3 region is CASSYPGGRTEAFF. The CDR3 DNA follows: TGTGCCAGCAGTTACCCGGGGGGAAGGACTGAAGCTTTCTTT. The chain is built from TRBV6-6 and TRBJ1-1; weak D call: TRBD1 (5 bases). Trimming removed 2 bases from V and 5 bases from J, with 12 bases in between. The CDR3 consists of 14 residues. The germline V gene encodes CDR1 MNHNY and CDR2 SVGAGI (reference sequence).

The CDR3 spells CASSQNRDRGSQEQYF. The CDR3 DNA is TGTGCCAGCTCCCAGAACCGGGACAGGGGCTCTCAGGAGCAGTACTTC. The chain uses TRBV18 and TRBJ2-7; 10 nucleotides align to TRBD1. Germline V lookup: CDR1 KGHSH, CDR2 LQKENI. V shed 6 bases and J 7 bases; nucleotides not matched to a gene: 15. CDR3 size: 16 residues.

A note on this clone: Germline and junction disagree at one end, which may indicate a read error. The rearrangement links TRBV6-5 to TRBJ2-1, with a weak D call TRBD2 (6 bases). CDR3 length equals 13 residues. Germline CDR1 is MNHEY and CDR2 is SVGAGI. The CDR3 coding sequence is TGTGCCAGCAGACCGGGAGCCCGAGTAGTTGAGCTCTTC. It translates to CASRPGARVVELF.

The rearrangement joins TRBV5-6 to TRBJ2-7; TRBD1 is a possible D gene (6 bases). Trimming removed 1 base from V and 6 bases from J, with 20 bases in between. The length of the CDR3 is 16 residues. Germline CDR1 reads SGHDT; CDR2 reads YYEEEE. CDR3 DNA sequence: TGTGCCAGCAGCTTGATGGCCGCCTTTACAGGGTCCGAGCAGTACTTC. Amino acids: CASSLMAAFTGSEQYF.

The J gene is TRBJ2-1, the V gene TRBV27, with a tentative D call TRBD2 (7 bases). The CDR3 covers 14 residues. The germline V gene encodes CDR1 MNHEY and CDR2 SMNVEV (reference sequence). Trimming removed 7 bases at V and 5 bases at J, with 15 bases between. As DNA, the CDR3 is TGTGCCAGCACCGTGGAAGGGGGGGACAATGAGCAGTTCTTC. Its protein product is CASTVEGGDNEQFF.

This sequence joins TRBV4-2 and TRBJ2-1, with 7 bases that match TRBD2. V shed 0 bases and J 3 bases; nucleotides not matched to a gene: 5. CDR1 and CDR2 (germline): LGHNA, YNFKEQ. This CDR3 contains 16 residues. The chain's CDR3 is CASSQERSGNYNEQFF. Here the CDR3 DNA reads TGTGCCAGCAGCCAAGAAAGGAGCGGGAACTACAATGAGCAGTTCTTC.

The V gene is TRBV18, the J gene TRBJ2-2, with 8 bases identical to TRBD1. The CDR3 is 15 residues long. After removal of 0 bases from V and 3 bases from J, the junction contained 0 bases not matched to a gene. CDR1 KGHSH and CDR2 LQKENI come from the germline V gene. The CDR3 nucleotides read TGTGCCAGCTCACCACCACAGGGGGACACCGGGGAGCTGTTTTTT. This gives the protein CASSPPQGDTGELFF. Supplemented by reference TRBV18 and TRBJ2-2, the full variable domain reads NAGVMQNPRHLVRRRGQEARLRCSPMKGHSHVYWYRQLPEEGLKFMVYLQKENIIDESGMPKERFSAEFPKEGPSILRIQQVVRGDSAAYFCASSPPQGDTGELFFGEGSRLTVL.